This entry is about one TCR beta chain. It has no known antigen specificity. One base away there is no much larger clone; base qualities are not given. Genomic DNA was extracted with the Qiagen DNeasy kit from unsorted PBMCs and from negatively selected CD4+ and CD8+ fractions. Using primers that anneal to V and J segments, immunoSEQ multiplex PCR amplified the TCR beta CDR3 regions. A synthetic immune receptor repertoire was used to minimize amplification bias, and any remaining bias was removed computationally after sequencing. The paper's data handling went like this. Custom Python scripts were used to quantify repertoire diversity as the Shannon entropy index. Unsorted, CD4+ and CD8+ repertoires were analyzed separately, except in combined analyses where CD4+ and CD8+ sequences were merged in silico. Clonal expansion was defined as at least a 2-fold frequency increase after treatment relative to C1D1, with a pseudocount of 0.5 for undetected baseline clones. Clones with 0 or 1 copy at C1D1 were defined as singleton clones, while clones with 2 or more copies were defined as non-singleton clones. By matching protein sequences in sorted samples from the same patient, clones expanded in unsorted samples were annotated as CD4+, CD8+ or unknown. Diversity changes from C1D1 to C4D1 were tested in paired samples using Wilcoxon tests. The clones in this table, taken by TCRdb from immuneACCESS, are in-frame only. Not every clone is retained; where verified, under half of the shortfall comes from an unresolved V gene, and the cause of the rest is unknown. D and trimming were read from the DNA, whereas the V and J calls and clone size are those reported in that table. For this sample there are 30,000 to 35,000 clones; about nine tenths appear just once. The top ten constitute less than 0.3% of the sample.

The data were taken from a study of PD-1 blockade in classical Hodgkin lymphoma (dated by TCRdb to the early 2020s). Regarding the complete study: Nivolumab dosing was 3 mg/kg intravenously every 2 weeks, continuing until either disease progression or unacceptable toxicity. The study used CyTOF and TCR beta sequencing to define a peripheral blood immune signature of response to PD-1 blockade in classical Hodgkin lymphoma.

Sample time point, as interpreted from the label and publication: cycle 1 day 1 (C1D1), immediately before nivolumab initiation. Every trial patient had relapsed following autologous stem cell transplantation, and prior brentuximab vedotin exposure was what differed among cohorts A, B and C. A Miltenyi CD4+ T cell isolation kit was used for magnetic negative selection to purify CD4+ T cells from thawed PBMCs. The trial cohort was composed of under 70 patients with relapsed/refractory classical Hodgkin lymphoma, for whom complete response, partial response or progressive disease was recorded as best overall response. In the multi-cohort phase II CheckMate 205 trial, trial patients received single-agent nivolumab. An independent review committee assessed best overall response by applying the 2007 International Working Group response criteria. PBMCs from the trial were collected at three points: immediately before nivolumab initiation (C1D1), and during therapy at cycle 2 day 1 and cycle 4 day 1. Peripheral blood was collected in 8 mL Vacutainer Cell Preparation Tubes, from which PBMCs were isolated by centrifugation and then cryopreserved. Purified CD4+ and CD8+ fractions were generated only in cases for which an additional PBMC sample was available. On LS columns in a quadroMACS separator, the magnetically labelled cells were depleted, and the flow-through was collected as the purified fraction.

Findings and caveats that apply to the study as a whole: Baseline TCR diversity was reported to be lower in newly diagnosed patients than in healthy donors, and even lower in relapsed/refractory patients. Lower diversity was observed in patients in whom nivolumab was started less than 1 year after ASCT, and these patients were excluded from later analyses so that confounding by immune reconstitution would be avoided. Trial patients with a complete response had baseline diversity similar to that of newly diagnosed patients, while partial responders and progressors had significantly lower diversity. A significant rise by C4D1 was seen in CD4+ but not CD8+ TCR diversity (p=0.0027 vs p=0.16), with the rise being most apparent in complete responders (p=0.02). The study was limited to a single clinical trial cohort, and causes of repertoire differences, possibly disease activity or prior therapy, remained undefined.

Source: CD4+ T cells from blood, taken at baseline. The sequence derives from a human donor with classical Hodgkin lymphoma.

Here is the DNA: TGTGCCTGGAGTGTGGGCAGGGCGGGCACAGATACGCAGTATTTT. It translates to CAWSVGRAGTDTQYF. The sequence is built from TRBV30 and TRBJ2-3; possibly the D gene is TRBD1, per 5 matching bases. From the cysteine through the phenylalanine, the CDR3 covers 15 amino acids. The kept DNA is CDR3 alone, 45 bases in frame from the first base. CDR1 and CDR2 are read off the germline V gene (reference sequence) as GTSNPN and SVGIG. The germline ends are 11 bases apart after V is trimmed by 0 bases and J by 1 base.